This entry describes one T cell receptor (beta chain). In the original workflow: Reference gene primers were amplified, and this amplification served to estimate nucleated cell counts. TCRdb's copy holds only in-frame clones and misses some; the assay was immunoSEQ multiplex PCR. Clone size and V and J calls were adopted from that table, with D and trimming inferred from the DNA. This sample has some 290,000 clones, with nearly 90% found just once. This entry comes from a study of blood T cell repertoires in COVID-19. Study information: Both acute and convalescent COVID-19 samples were obtained from the United States, Italy and Spain.

With 6 bases removed from V and 4 bases from J, the gap between germline ends came to 12 bases. Germline V lookup: CDR1 SEHNR, CDR2 FQNEAQ (reference sequence). The CDR3 runs to 14 residues. Patients at the Seattle site were enrolled during active infection and followed longitudinally. Material: peripheral blood. The receptor's source is a young woman with COVID-19, enrolled during active disease. This sequence joins TRBV7-9 and TRBJ2-2; a weak D match, TRBD1 (6 bases). CDR3 sequence (DNA): TGTGCCAGCAGACCAGGGGTGGGCACCGGGGAGCTGTTTTTT. Translated, it gives CASRPGVGTGELFF.